The source of this TCR beta chain is a study of shared clonotypes between healthy human individuals. Concerning this clone itself: The antigen is undetermined.

The CDR3 is 17 residues long. Germline CDR1 reads MNHEY; CDR2 reads SMNVEV (reference sequence). The trim removed 5 bases at V and 7 bases at J, leaving 10 bases unmatched. Profiled with immunoSEQ multiplex PCR; TCRdb holds only in-frame clones, not every one. The sample carries millions of clones, 93% recorded once. It was CD45RO-negative cells, positively selected for CCR7, that made up naive CD8 cells, with terminally differentiated effector memory CD45RA+ cells excluded. Study observations and caveats: Among the subsets, naive ones generally showed larger estimated richness than memory ones.

Sequenced: naive CD8+ T cells from PBMCs. The TCR originated in a man aged 18 to 30 in good health. Some clones in this sample may be carry-over from other donors' samples. This chain joins TRBV27 and TRBJ2-2, with 13 bases matching TRBD2. The CDR3 loop is CASSRTGLAGVDGELFF. CDR3 bases: TGTGCCAGCAGTCGCACCGGACTAGCGGGAGTAGACGGGGAGCTGTTTTTT.